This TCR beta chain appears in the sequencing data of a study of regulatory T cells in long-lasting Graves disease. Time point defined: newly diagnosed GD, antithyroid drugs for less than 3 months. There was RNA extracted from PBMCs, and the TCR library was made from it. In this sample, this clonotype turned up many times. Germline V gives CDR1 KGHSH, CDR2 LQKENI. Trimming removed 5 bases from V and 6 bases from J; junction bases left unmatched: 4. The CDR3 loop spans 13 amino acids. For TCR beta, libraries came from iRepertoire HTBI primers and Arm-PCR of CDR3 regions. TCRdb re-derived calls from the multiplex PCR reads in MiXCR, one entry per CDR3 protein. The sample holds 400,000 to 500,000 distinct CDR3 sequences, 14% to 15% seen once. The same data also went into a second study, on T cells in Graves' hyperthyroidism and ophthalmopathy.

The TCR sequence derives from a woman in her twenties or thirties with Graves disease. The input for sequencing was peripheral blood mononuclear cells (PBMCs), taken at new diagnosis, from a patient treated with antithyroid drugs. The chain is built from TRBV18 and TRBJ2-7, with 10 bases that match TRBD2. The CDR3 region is CASSASGSSEQYF. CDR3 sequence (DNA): TGTGCCAGCTCAGCTAGCGGGAGCAGCGAGCAGTACTTC. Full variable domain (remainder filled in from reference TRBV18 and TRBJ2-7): NAGVMQNPRHLVRRRGQEARLRCSPMKGHSHVYWYRQLPEEGLKFMVYLQKENIIDESGMPKERFSAEFPKEGPSILRIQQVVRGDSAAYFCASSASGSSEQYFGPGTRLTVT.